The 18 T cell receptor beta chains presented below share a single source sample, sequenced in a study of shared clonotypes between healthy human individuals. TCRdb's table, derived via immunoSEQ multiplex PCR, lists solely in-frame clones and lacks some. Altogether approximately 530,000 clones are present, about 96% being singletons, with the ten largest covering about 0.054%. Sequencing was carried out using naive CD4+ T cells sorted from blood. Subset denoted: CD45RA+ positively selected. The receptors stem from a woman in her thirties in good health.

The V call is TRBV2, the J call TRBJ1-2; perhaps TRBD1 as D (6 bases). V lost 3 bases, J lost 5 bases, and 13 bases lay in between. The CDR3 runs to 14 residues. Looked up from germline, CDR1 is SNHLY and CDR2 is FYNNEI. The CDR3 protein is CASSDDRMGYGYTF. DNA of the CDR3: TGTGCCAGCAGTGATGACAGGATGGGGTATGGCTACACCTTC.

The rearrangement joins TRBV7-3 to TRBJ2-2; D remains unclear. The CDR3 runs 15 residues. The germline V gene encodes CDR1 SGHTA and CDR2 FQGTGA. The V end was cut by 5 bases, the J end by 3 bases, with 13 bases between. The CDR3 here is CASSPYLEYTGELFF. For the CDR3, the DNA is TGTGCCAGCAGCCCCTATTTGGAGTACACCGGGGAGCTGTTTTTT.

The gene calls are TRBV28 and TRBJ2-7; no clear D gene. This CDR3 is 15 amino acids long. Per the germline V gene, CDR1 is MDHEN and CDR2 is SYDVKM. The V end lost 5 bases, the J end lost 2 bases, and 16 bases lay between the germline ends. This chain's CDR3 is CASSPTPGRPYEQYF. The CDR3 nucleotides read TGTGCCAGCAGTCCGACCCCGGGCCGTCCCTACGAGCAGTACTTC. Based on the CDR3 plus reference TRBV28 and TRBJ2-7, the full variable domain is DVKVTQSSRYLVKRTGEKVFLECVQDMDHENMFWYRQDPGLGLRLIYFSYDVKMKEKGDIPEGYSVSREKKERFSLILESASTNQTSMYLCASSPTPGRPYEQYFGPGTRLTVT.

J is TRBJ1-5 and V is TRBV10-3; maybe TRBD1 (6 bases). V was trimmed by 2 bases and J by 7 bases, leaving 18 bases between them. CDR3 size: 16 residues. The germline gives CDR1 ENHRY, CDR2 SYGVKD. CDR3 region: CAISEGSGAPGQPQHF. The DNA of the CDR3 is TGTGCCATCAGTGAGGGGTCGGGGGCGCCCGGGCAGCCCCAGCATTTT.

The chain links TRBV10-2 to TRBJ2-2, with TRBD2 identical over 7 bases. After removal of 6 bases from V and 5 bases from J, the junction contained 6 bases not matched to a gene. Per the germline V gene, CDR1 is WSHSY and CDR2 is SAAADI. The CDR3 runs to 14 residues. The CDR3 nucleotides are TGCGCCAGCAGGGGAGGGAGGGGTACCGGGGAGCTGTTTTTT. Translated, it gives CASRGGRGTGELFF.

The chain has TRBV7-3 and TRBJ2-1; a possible D gene is TRBD2 (6 bases). Trimming left V 5 bases short and J 12 bases short, with 17 bases between. Germline V gene data show CDR1 as SGHTA and CDR2 as FQGTGA. CDR3 size: 13 residues. CDR3 sequence (DNA): TGTGCCAGCAGCAGCGGGCAGGGTTGGGTGCAGTTCTTC. Amino acids: CASSSGQGWVQFF. The entire variable domain, with the rest obtained from reference TRBV7-3 and TRBJ2-1, is as follows: GAGVSQTPSNKVTEKGKYVELRCDPISGHTALYWYRQSLGQGPEFLIYFQGTGAADDSGLPNDRFFAVRPEGSVSTLKIQRTERGDSAVYLCASSSGQGWVQFFGPGTRLTVL.

The chain has TRBV11-1 and TRBJ1-4; 7 nucleotides align to TRBD1. V shed 5 bases, J shed 7 bases, and the junction held 10 bases outside the gene matches. Germline CDR1 SGHAT, CDR2 FQDESV (reference sequence). The CDR3 extends over 15 amino acids. CDR3 nucleotides: TGTGCCAGCAGCCCCAGAGGGGGCAGTGGTGAAAAACTGTTTTTT. Translated: CASSPRGGSGEKLFF.

The count of this clone is one. The chain employs TRBV30 and TRBJ1-5; weak D call: TRBD1 (6 bases). V was pared by 0 bases and J by 11 bases, with 14 bases between. The germline V gene has CDR1 GTSNPN and CDR2 SVGIG (reference sequence). This CDR3 contains 13 residues. CDR3 in amino acids: CAWSVQGPGAQHF. Here the CDR3 DNA reads TGTGCCTGGAGTGTACAGGGACCTGGGGCCCAGCATTTT.

This clone turned up a few times. The V gene is TRBV28, the J gene TRBJ1-1; D is ambiguous. The CDR3 spans 12 residues. V shed 6 bases and J shed 1 base, with 6 bases lying between them. Germline CDR1 MDHEN, CDR2 SYDVKM. CDR3 residues: CASSSANTEAFF. CDR3 nucleotides: TGTGCCAGCAGCTCGGCGAACACTGAAGCTTTCTTT.

V is TRBV7-2 and J is TRBJ2-7; D remains ambiguous. Germline CDR1 SGHTA, CDR2 FQGNSA. V was shortened by 0 bases and J by 0 bases, with 9 bases between the two germline ends. This CDR3 is 15 amino acids long. The CDR3 spells CASSLAHTSSYEQYF. CDR3 nucleotides: TGTGCCAGCAGCTTAGCTCACACCAGCTCCTACGAGCAGTACTTC.

The chain employs TRBV4-1 and TRBJ1-2, with D tentatively TRBD1 (5 bases). This CDR3 is built from 16 residues. Germline V gene sequence: CDR1 MGHRA, CDR2 YSYEKL. The V end was cut by 1 base, the J end by 4 bases, with 16 bases between. Here the CDR3 reads CASSQVAGAKFYGYTF. CDR3 bases: TGCGCCAGCAGCCAAGTAGCCGGGGCGAAATTCTATGGCTACACCTTC.

J is TRBJ2-7 and V is TRBV7-6; TRBD1 aligns across 7 bases. The germline CDR1 and CDR2 sequences are SGHVS and FNYEAQ. The CDR3 runs 12 residues. After removal of 4 bases from V and 6 bases from J, the junction contained 3 bases not matched to a gene. CDR3 loop: CASSSPGGEQYF. In nucleotides, the CDR3 is TGTGCCAGCAGCTCCCCAGGGGGCGAGCAGTACTTC.

Comments on this clone: Other DNA sequences in this specimen translate into the identical CDR3. This rearrangement joins TRBV5-1 to TRBJ2-6; no firm D call. Germline values: CDR1 SGHRS, CDR2 YFSETQ. Trimming removed 2 bases from V and 0 bases from J, with 6 bases in between. The length of the CDR3 is 15 residues. The CDR3 coding sequence is TGCGCCAGCAGCTTAACCCTCTCTGGGGCCAACGTCCTGACTTTC. This codes for CASSLTLSGANVLTF.

This chain uses TRBV19 with TRBJ2-3; TRBD2 matches 14 bases. Germline-derived CDR1 and CDR2 are LNHDA and SQIVND (reference sequence). The CDR3 consists of 16 residues. V gave up 5 bases and J gave up 4 bases; unmatched junction bases: 5. The CDR3 reads CASSLETSGRADTQYF. The CDR3 nucleotides are TGTGCCAGTAGTCTCGAGACTAGCGGGAGGGCAGATACGCAGTATTTT.

The chain joins TRBV9 to TRBJ1-3, with D uncertain. Germline CDR1 is SGDLS and CDR2 is YYNGEE. V lost 0 bases and J 0 bases, leaving 13 bases between the germline ends. The CDR3 has 17 residues. CDR3 sequence: CASSVDRERSSGNTIYF. DNA for the CDR3: TGTGCCAGCAGCGTAGATCGGGAGAGGAGCTCTGGAAACACCATATATTTT.

The chain uses TRBV6-6 and TRBJ2-7, with TRBD1 matching 7 bases. There are 12 residues in the CDR3. Germline trimming cut 6 bases from V and 4 bases from J; bases unmatched to any gene: 3. CDR1 is MNHNY, CDR2 SVGAGI, per germline (reference sequence). The chain's CDR3 is CASRQGSYEQYF. The CDR3 DNA sequence: TGTGCCAGCAGACAGGGGTCTTACGAGCAGTACTTC.

This clone showed up just once. V usage is TRBV5-4 and J usage is TRBJ2-1, with TRBD2 as a possible D gene (7 bases). Germline V gene sequence: CDR1 SGHNT, CDR2 YYREEE (reference sequence). Trimming left V 5 bases short and J 9 bases short, with 18 bases between. This CDR3 region has 14 residues. The CDR3 sequence: CASRQVGGLFEQFF. Written as DNA, the CDR3 is TGTGCCAGCAGGCAGGTGGGGGGGCTCTTTGAGCAGTTCTTC. Full variable domain (rest looked up from reference TRBV5-4 and TRBJ2-1): ETGVTQSPTHLIKTRGQQVTLRCSSQSGHNTVSWYQQALGQGPQFIFQYYREEENGRGNFPPRFSGLQFPNYSSELNVNALELDDSALYLCASRQVGGLFEQFFGPGTRLTVL.

The chain is built from TRBV6-5 and TRBJ1-1; D ambiguous. Trimming removed 0 bases from V and 7 bases from J, with 15 bases in between. CDR3 size: 15 residues. CDR1 and CDR2 from the germline V gene are MNHEY and SVGAGI. The CDR3 nucleotides are TGTGCCAGCAGTTACTCGAGGTCAGCCCCTGGTGAAGCTTTCTTT. It specifies CASSYSRSAPGEAFF.